Listed below are T cell receptor beta chains from one sample, sequenced in a study of blood T cell repertoires in COVID-19. Here immunoSEQ multiplex PCR was the method, and the copy in TCRdb shows in-frame clones only, minus some. Here the sample spans more than 75,000 clones, 85% to 90% being singletons. The sequencing input was peripheral blood. The receptors come from an elderly woman with acute or convalescent COVID-19. CDR3s include the opening cysteine and the closing phenylalanine or tryptophan. The order of the fields is J gene, D gene, V gene, clone size, CDR3 DNA, CDR3 protein. D genes are given only for firm matches. Size values are once, few and many counts, or a class for expanded clones, and some rows have none.

TRBJ2-2	NA	TRBV6-5	NA	TGTGCCAGCACTATGAGACACACCACCGGGGAGCTGTTTTTT	CASTMRHTTGELFF
TRBJ2-3	NA	TRBV7-9	once	TGTGCCAGCAGCTTGCTAGCCGTTTCCGATACGCAGTATTTT	CASSLLAVSDTQYF
TRBJ1-2	TRBD1	TRBV6-5	NA	TGTGCCAGCAGTAGCAGGGGGCAGGGTGGCTACACCTTC	CASSSRGQGGYTF
TRBJ2-1	NA	TRBV5-1	NA	TGCGCCAGCAGCTTGGTCCCAGGGATCGAGAATGAGCAGTTCTTC	CASSLVPGIENEQFF
TRBJ2-1	NA	TRBV5-1	once	TGCGCCAGCAGCTCTGCGGGGGCCGAGCAGTTCTTC	CASSSAGAEQFF
TRBJ2-1	NA	TRBV7-2	once	TGTGCCAGCACCTCCAACAGGGTCCACAATGAGCAGTTCTTC	CASTSNRVHNEQFF
TRBJ1-2	TRBD1	TRBV29-1	NA	TGCAGCGTTTTAGGACAGGGAACAAGCTATGGCTACACCTTC	CSVLGQGTSYGYTF
TRBJ1-3	NA	TRBV7-6	once	TGTGCCAGCAGCCCCAGGGCGAGCTCTGGAAACACCATATATTTT	CASSPRASSGNTIYF
TRBJ1-2	TRBD1	TRBV18	NA	TGTGCCAGCTCACCAGGACAGGGGGCAGGCTATGGCTACACCTTC	CASSPGQGAGYGYTF
TRBJ1-2	TRBD1	TRBV5-4	NA	TGTGCCAGCAGCGGCGCCCCGGGACAGCGCTATGGCTACACCTTC	CASSGAPGQRYGYTF
TRBJ2-7	NA	TRBV7-2	once	TGTGCCAGCAGCCGTCCTGGACACGGCTACGAGCAGTACTTC	CASSRPGHGYEQYF
TRBJ1-2	TRBD1	TRBV2	NA	TGTGCCAGCAGTGGTGACAGGGAATGGTATGGCTACACCTTC	CASSGDREWYGYTF
TRBJ1-2	NA	TRBV6-1	NA	TGTGCCAGCAGTGAAGACAGGCCTGGCTACACCTTC	CASSEDRPGYTF
TRBJ2-5	TRBD2	TRBV29-1	NA	TGCAGCGCGGTGTTGAGGGGAGAGACAAGCGGGAAGGGAGAGACCCAGTACTTC	CSAVLRGETSGKGETQYF
TRBJ1-6	TRBD1	TRBV6-5	NA	TGTGCCAGCAACCCCGGGACAGGGTTGTCACCCCTCCACTTT	CASNPGTGLSPLHF
TRBJ1-5	NA	TRBV6-6	NA	TGTGCCAGCAGCCTAGACCGAGCCCAGCCCCAGCATTTT	CASSLDRAQPQHF
TRBJ1-6	NA	TRBV10-3	NA	TGTGCCATCAGGCAGGAGGGGCGAGGGTCCGGTTCACCCCTCCACTTT	CAIRQEGRGSGSPLHF
TRBJ2-3	NA	TRBV19	NA	TGTGCCAGTAGTACCCCAGGGGAGAGGGCAGATACGCAGTATTTT	CASSTPGERADTQYF
TRBJ1-2	TRBD1	TRBV4-3	NA	TGCGCCAGCAGCCAGTTCACAGGGGGCACCTATGGCTACACCTTC	CASSQFTGGTYGYTF
TRBJ2-6	TRBD1	TRBV19	NA	TGTGCCAGTAGCCATCGCCGGACAGGGGATTCCTCTGGGGCCAACGTCCTGACTTTC	CASSHRRTGDSSGANVLTF
TRBJ1-1	NA	TRBV7-9	once	TGTGCCAGCAGCTTAAACGGGAACACTGAAGCTTTCTTT	CASSLNGNTEAFF
TRBJ2-7	NA	TRBV5-1	NA	TGCGCCAGCGCCGCAGGAGGCTTCTCCGAGCAGTACTTC	CASAAGGFSEQYF
TRBJ2-1	TRBD2	TRBV7-2	NA	TGTGCCAGCAGCCAAGCGGGGGAGGAGCAGTTCTTC	CASSQAGEEQFF
TRBJ2-2	NA	TRBV18	NA	TGTGCCAGCTCACCACCGACTTTGTACACCGGGGAGCTGTTTTTT	CASSPPTLYTGELFF
TRBJ1-2	NA	TRBV7-9	NA	TGTGCCAGCAGCCCTACAGCTAACTATGGCTACACCTTC	CASSPTANYGYTF
TRBJ2-7	TRBD1	TRBV11-2	NA	TGTGCCAGCAGCCGCGCTGCTACAGGGGGCGTTTGGGAGCAGTACTTC	CASSRAATGGVWEQYF
TRBJ1-2	TRBD1	TRBV3-1/TRBV3-2	NA	TGTGCCAGCAGCCAAAATACAGGGGGGTATGGCTACACCTTC	CASSQNTGGYGYTF
TRBJ1-4	NA	TRBV19	NA	TGTGCCAGTAGTATAGGCAGGGAAAAACTGTTTTTT	CASSIGREKLFF
TRBJ2-3	TRBD2	TRBV7-3	NA	TGTGCCAGCAGCTTACGGCGGGGGGACACAGATACGCAGTATTTT	CASSLRRGDTDTQYF
TRBJ2-3	TRBD2	TRBV6-5	NA	TGTGCCAGCAGCCCACTAGCGGCAGATACGCAGTATTTT	CASSPLAADTQYF
TRBJ2-2	TRBD1	TRBV3-1/TRBV3-2	once	TGTGCCAGCAGCCAAACACCAGGGGGCACTGCCGGGGAGCTGTTTTTT	CASSQTPGGTAGELFF
TRBJ2-1	NA	TRBV5-1	NA	TGCGCCAGCAGCTTGGCACGGTCCCTTTACAATGAGCAGTTCTTC	CASSLARSLYNEQFF
TRBJ1-2	TRBD1	TRBV6-5	NA	TGTGCCAGCAAATCCGGGACAGGAGCTAACTATGGCTACACCTTC	CASKSGTGANYGYTF
TRBJ2-7	TRBD2	TRBV5-1	NA	TGCGCCAGCAGCTTGATCGGGACTAGCGAGGCCGAGCAGTACTTC	CASSLIGTSEAEQYF
TRBJ1-3	TRBD1	TRBV19	NA	TGTGCCAGTAGTGCGGGACAGGCGCTCTCTGGAAACACCATATATTTT	CASSAGQALSGNTIYF
TRBJ1-2	TRBD1	TRBV19	NA	TGTGCCAGTAGTGACGACCGGACAGGAAGGGACTATGGCTACACCTTC	CASSDDRTGRDYGYTF
TRBJ2-7	TRBD1	TRBV6-1	NA	TGTGCCAGCAGTGGGCTCCGGACAGGGGGTTCCTACGAGCAGTACTTC	CASSGLRTGGSYEQYF
TRBJ2-3	TRBD2	TRBV5-6	NA	TGTGCCAGCAGTTACATGGGACTAGCGGGGACTAGCACAGATACGCAGTATTTT	CASSYMGLAGTSTDTQYF
TRBJ1-1	TRBD1	TRBV29-1	NA	TGCAGCGTTTCCCAGGGGGCGGTCACTGAAGCTTTCTTT	CSVSQGAVTEAFF
TRBJ1-2	NA	TRBV2	NA	TGTGCCAGCAGTGAAGTGGCGGGGACCTATGGCTACACCTTC	CASSEVAGTYGYTF
TRBJ1-4	TRBD1	TRBV7-2	NA	TGTGCCAGCAGCTTGGGACAGGGGGCGAGGGAAAAACTGTTTTTT	CASSLGQGAREKLFF
TRBJ2-1	NA	TRBV13	NA	TGTGCCAGCAGCTTAGTGAGACGGAGCCTGTTCTTC	CASSLVRRSLFF
TRBJ1-1	NA	TRBV3-1/TRBV3-2	NA	TGTGCCAGCAGCCAAGATCCACAGATCCGGGAAGCTTTCTTT	CASSQDPQIREAFF
TRBJ1-2	NA	TRBV3-1/TRBV3-2	NA	TGTGCCAGCAGCTTACAAGGGAGTAATGGCTACACCTTC	CASSLQGSNGYTF
TRBJ2-1	TRBD2	TRBV7-9	NA	TGTGCCAGCAGCTTAGGGCTAGCGGGGATCTCGAATAGGAATGAGCAGTTCTTC	CASSLGLAGISNRNEQFF
TRBJ1-1	NA	TRBV5-1	few	TGCGCCAGCAGCTCCACAGGGTTCAACACTGAAGCTTTCTTT	CASSSTGFNTEAFF
TRBJ1-2	TRBD1	TRBV9	NA	TGTGCCAGCAGCGAGGGGACAGGACAGGACTATGGCTACACCTTC	CASSEGTGQDYGYTF
TRBJ1-6	TRBD1	TRBV19	NA	TGTGCCAGTAGTTTAGGACAGGGCAACGGGTCACCCCTCCACTTT	CASSLGQGNGSPLHF
TRBJ1-1	NA	TRBV19	NA	TGTGCCAGTAGTATTTCGGGGGGCCGAGGTGACACTGAAGCTTTCTTT	CASSISGGRGDTEAFF
TRBJ1-1	NA	TRBV2	NA	TGTGCCAGCAGTCCCGAGTCCATGAACACTGAAGCTTTCTTT	CASSPESMNTEAFF
TRBJ2-3	TRBD2	TRBV19	NA	TGTGCCAGTAGTTCCCTAGCGGGAGAGGGCACAGATACGCAGTATTTT	CASSSLAGEGTDTQYF
TRBJ2-2	NA	TRBV19	NA	TGTGCCAGTAGTATTGAGCTCAGGGCGAGCGGGGAGCTGTTTTTT	CASSIELRASGELFF